This is a list of T cell receptor beta chains from one sample in a study of monozygotic twins with inflammatory bowel disease. TCRdb re-analyzed the 5' RACE reads; it lists each CDR3 protein once, without DNA. Here the sample table reports approximately 400,000 distinct CDR3 sequences. Material for sequencing was blood. Every receptor here comes from a human donor with ulcerative colitis or Crohn's disease, or a healthy co-twin of an affected twin (not recorded which). The CDR3 runs from the conserved cysteine through the conserved F or W. Each record gives: CDR3 protein, V gene, J gene, CDR3 length.

CASSYSPTPISGANVLTF	TRBV6-5	TRBJ2-6	18
CASSPSGTGEDTQYF	TRBV7-2	TRBJ2-3	15
CASSLVGATYEQYF	TRBV5-6	TRBJ2-7	14
CASSRGVAVQETQYF	TRBV12-3/TRBV12-4	TRBJ2-5	15
CASSVGLAGTQETQYF	TRBV6-1	TRBJ2-5	16
CASSQGRGAGHTIYF	TRBV7-2	TRBJ1-3	15
CASRSDGSYEQYF	TRBV7-2	TRBJ2-7	13
CSVCVAPGTEAFF	TRBV29-1	TRBJ1-1	13
CSVWGGDNLSGANVLTF	TRBV29-1	TRBJ2-6	17
CSVQTGGTDTQYF	TRBV29-1	TRBJ2-3	13
CASSFRLAGDRNEQFF	TRBV12-3/TRBV12-4	TRBJ2-1	16
CASSFSYNEQIF	TRBV6-2/TRBV6-3	TRBJ2-1	12
CASSGGVRGDNQPQHF	TRBV19	TRBJ1-5	16
CASSSVPGQGRAFF	TRBV5-5	TRBJ1-1	14
CASSRPQETQYF	TRBV3-1	TRBJ2-5	12
CASSPLAGANEQYF	TRBV18	TRBJ2-7	14
CAARWMHAEAFF	TRBV2	TRBJ1-1	12
CASSYTQQNTGELFF	TRBV6-2/TRBV6-3	TRBJ2-2	15
CASSHFGEQYF	TRBV28	TRBJ2-7	11
CASSPRTGVGNTIYF	TRBV12-3/TRBV12-4	TRBJ1-3	15
CASSSFLLVGAYF	TRBV28	TRBJ2-7	13
CASSRLSGSGYNEQFF	TRBV6-1	TRBJ2-1	16